This T cell receptor (beta chain) came from a study of T cells in Graves' hyperthyroidism and ophthalmopathy. Patients counted as stable if ophthalmopathy did not develop within 18 months. Orbital computed tomography, thyroid ultrasound, serum thyroxine and TRAb, and clinical symptoms together informed the diagnoses. The authors took PBMCs from 10 ml fresh peripheral blood. Authors of the study amplified TCR beta CDR3 regions from RNA transcripts. The TCR CDR3 was amplified in a first-round RT-PCR using the HTBI primer set. From the multiplex PCR reads, TCRdb called clonotypes with MiXCR, one entry per CDR3 protein. This repertoire shows fewer than 350,000 distinct CDR3 sequences, roughly 21% found once; its top ten account for 50%. To note about this clonotype: The antigen is not known.

Findings and limits, study-wide: Most thyroid clonotypes expanded above 0.001 were also detected in blood.

This CDR3 spans 15 amino acids. V lost 5 bases and J 7 bases, leaving 19 bases between the germline ends. Germline values: CDR1 MNHEY, CDR2 SMNVEV (reference sequence). The sequenced sample was blood. The receptor comes from a woman in her fifties or sixties with Graves' hyperthyroidism. This chain links TRBV27 with TRBJ2-3; D call uncertain. The CDR3 DNA sequence: TGTGCCAGCAGTCCCCTTGGGCCCTTGGCCAATACGCAGTATTTT. This translates into CASSPLGPLANTQYF.